Given below is one TCR beta chain in context. Its antigen is not identified. This could be a read error, since a much larger clone is one nucleotide away. The CDR3 consists of 12 residues. From germline, CDR1 is SGHDT and CDR2 YYEEEE. Using a J-beta primer mix together with a sample-barcoded 5' primer, a second PCR was run for about 6 to 12 cycles. TCRdb reprocessed the 5' RACE reads with MiXCR, giving one entry per CDR3 protein. The sample has around 1,100,000 distinct CDR3 sequences, roughly two fifths seen once; the top ten hold over 10%. This sample was taken from a study of blood T cells in healthy people across ages. Findings of the study overall: Across samples, TCR beta diversity tracked strongly with naive T cell percentage.

The chain joins TRBV5-6 to TRBJ1-2; no definite D call. This receptor was obtained from a man aged 18 to 29 in good health. Sequencing was performed on blood. The CDR3 is CANSLDGSSYTF. The CDR3 region has the DNA TGTGCCAACAGCTTGGATGGTAGCAGCTACACCTTC. Full variable domain (rest looked up from reference TRBV5-6 and TRBJ1-2): DAGVTQSPTHLIKTRGQQVTLRCSPKSGHDTVSWYQQALGQGPQFIFQYYEEEERQRGNFPDRFSGHQFPNYSSELNVNALLLGDSALYLCANSLDGSSYTFGSGTRLTVV.